The clone carrying this T cell receptor beta chain appeared a few times. This sample was taken from a study of early T cells in non-severe SARS-CoV-2 infection. Germline values: CDR1 SGHNT, CDR2 YENEEA. The CDR3 has 14 residues. Between the trimmed V and J ends, which lost 4 bases and 9 bases, there was a span of 19 bases. MiXCR, run by TCRdb on the 5' RACE reads, gives a single entry per CDR3 protein. The sample lists approximately 76,000 distinct CDR3 sequences; approximately 10% were seen once. What was sequenced was whole blood. V usage is TRBV11-3 and J usage is TRBJ2-7; tentatively, D is TRBD1 (5 bases). The TCR comes from an adult who was a healthcare worker with PCR-confirmed SARS-CoV-2 infection or an uninfected control (not recorded which). The CDR3 region is CASSSSSQGGGQYF. The CDR3 coding sequence is TGTGCCAGCAGCTCTTCTTCGCAGGGTGGCGGGCAGTACTTC.